These T cell receptor beta chains were read from a single sample in a study of blood T cell repertoires in COVID-19. Data came from immunoSEQ multiplex PCR; TCRdb stores just in-frame clones and leaves some out. The data hold 26,000 or so clones, with about 90% observed a single time. Sequences were obtained from peripheral blood. These receptors were collected from a human donor in a cohort sampled during active COVID-19. CDR3s include the opening cysteine and the closing phenylalanine or tryptophan. The D gene is left open where the match is weak. Expanded clones get a size class; other rows say once, few or many, or leave the size out.

d_gene: -
j_gene: TRBJ1-6
abundance: -
v_gene: TRBV6-6
CDR3nt: TGTGCCAGCAGTTACTCGGAGAGGGCCGGTAATTCACCCCTCCACTTT
CDR3aa: CASSYSERAGNSPLHF

d_gene: -
j_gene: TRBJ1-2
abundance: -
v_gene: TRBV6-5
CDR3nt: TGTGCCTCGCGACAGGACAGCCGAATTCCCCACACCTTC
CDR3aa: CASRQDSRIPHTF

d_gene: -
j_gene: TRBJ1-1
abundance: -
v_gene: TRBV28
CDR3nt: TGTGCCAGCAGTACCACAGGGTTGAACACTGAAGCTTTCTTT
CDR3aa: CASSTTGLNTEAFF

d_gene: -
j_gene: TRBJ1-2
abundance: -
v_gene: TRBV18
CDR3nt: TGTGCCAGCTCACCACCCCCCCAGACAGCTAACTATGGCTACACCTTC
CDR3aa: CASSPPPQTANYGYTF

d_gene: -
j_gene: TRBJ2-6
abundance: -
v_gene: TRBV5-4
CDR3nt: TGTGCCAGCAGCATGGGTTCACTCGAAAGCTCTGGGGCCAACGTCCTGACTTTC
CDR3aa: CASSMGSLESSGANVLTF

d_gene: -
j_gene: TRBJ1-6
abundance: -
v_gene: TRBV11-2
CDR3nt: TGTGCCAGCAGCTCCGAGAGCTCCTATAATTCACCCCTCCACTTT
CDR3aa: CASSSESSYNSPLHF

d_gene: -
j_gene: TRBJ2-7
abundance: -
v_gene: TRBV21-1
CDR3nt: TGTGCCAGCAGTCAGGGAGGGAACTACGAGCAGTACTTC
CDR3aa: CASSQGGNYEQYF

d_gene: TRBD1
j_gene: TRBJ1-3
abundance: few
v_gene: TRBV7-9
CDR3nt: TGTGCCAGCAGCTTCTGGGGACAGGCTGGAAACACCATATATTTT
CDR3aa: CASSFWGQAGNTIYF

d_gene: TRBD1
j_gene: TRBJ2-4
abundance: -
v_gene: TRBV29-1
CDR3nt: TGCAGCGTACGACAGGGTGGGGGTTCGGGCATTCAGTACTTC
CDR3aa: CSVRQGGGSGIQYF

d_gene: TRBD1
j_gene: TRBJ2-3
abundance: -
v_gene: TRBV5-4
CDR3nt: TGTGCCAGCAGCTCCCCTGGACAGGGAAGCACAGATACGCAGTATTTT
CDR3aa: CASSSPGQGSTDTQYF

d_gene: -
j_gene: TRBJ1-5
abundance: -
v_gene: TRBV10-2
CDR3nt: TGCGCCAGCAGTGAGCCCGACAACAATCAGCCCCAGCATTTT
CDR3aa: CASSEPDNNQPQHF

d_gene: -
j_gene: TRBJ2-5
abundance: -
v_gene: TRBV18
CDR3nt: TGTGCCAGCTCACCGTACACAGAAGAGACCCAGTACTTC
CDR3aa: CASSPYTEETQYF

d_gene: -
j_gene: TRBJ2-1
abundance: -
v_gene: TRBV7-3
CDR3nt: TGTGCCAGCAGCTTGTACAGAGACAATGAGCAGTTCTTC
CDR3aa: CASSLYRDNEQFF

d_gene: TRBD1
j_gene: TRBJ2-1
abundance: -
v_gene: TRBV2
CDR3nt: TGTGCCAGCAGTTCCCGGGGACAGAAGCTCTACAATGAGCAGTTCTTC
CDR3aa: CASSSRGQKLYNEQFF

d_gene: -
j_gene: TRBJ1-4
abundance: -
v_gene: TRBV18
CDR3nt: TGTGCCAGCTCGTCAGGACAGAATGAAAAACTGTTTTTT
CDR3aa: CASSSGQNEKLFF

d_gene: TRBD1
j_gene: TRBJ1-6
abundance: -
v_gene: TRBV2
CDR3nt: TGTGCCAGCAGACCGGGACAGGGGGCTAAGTCTTCACCCCTCCACTTT
CDR3aa: CASRPGQGAKSSPLHF

d_gene: -
j_gene: TRBJ2-7
abundance: -
v_gene: TRBV15
CDR3nt: TGTGCCACCAGCCTAGGGGACGAGCAGTACTTC
CDR3aa: CATSLGDEQYF

d_gene: TRBD1
j_gene: TRBJ1-5
abundance: -
v_gene: TRBV19
CDR3nt: TGTGCCAGTCAGACAGGGGGCTCGAGCAATCAGCCCCAGCATTTT
CDR3aa: CASQTGGSSNQPQHF

d_gene: -
j_gene: TRBJ2-3
abundance: -
v_gene: TRBV6-5
CDR3nt: TGTGCCAGCACTAGGTCGACCTGGAGCACAGATACGCAGTATTTT
CDR3aa: CASTRSTWSTDTQYF

d_gene: -
j_gene: TRBJ1-6
abundance: -
v_gene: TRBV23-1
CDR3nt: TGCGCCAGCAGTAGACAGCTAAGCTCCTATAATTCACCCCTCCACTTT
CDR3aa: CASSRQLSSYNSPLHF

d_gene: -
j_gene: TRBJ1-2
abundance: -
v_gene: TRBV10-2
CDR3nt: TGCGCCAGCAGTGTCCGGGACTATGGCTACACCTTC
CDR3aa: CASSVRDYGYTF

d_gene: TRBD1
j_gene: TRBJ1-2
abundance: -
v_gene: TRBV9
CDR3nt: TGTGCCAGCAGCTCCGGGACAGTCTATGGCTACACCTTC
CDR3aa: CASSSGTVYGYTF

d_gene: -
j_gene: TRBJ1-6
abundance: once
v_gene: TRBV28
CDR3nt: TGTGCCAGCAGAGACAAAAAAGCCTATAATTCACCCCTCCACTTT
CDR3aa: CASRDKKAYNSPLHF